These T cell receptor beta chains were read from a single sample in a study of technical replicates of blood from a handful of donors. The table came from immunoSEQ multiplex PCR; TCRdb's copy has only in-frame clones and leaves some out. The sample lists around 58,000 clones, around 87% occurring once. The sequenced material came from PBMCs. These receptors originate from a human donor in good health. Some clones in this sample may be carry-over from other donors' samples. Both conserved end residues are part of each CDR3. The D gene is left open where the match is weak. A row's size may be missing; if present it is once, few, many or a size class.

>.|TRBJ1-2|TRBV6-6|14|TRBD1
TGTGCCAGCAGGCAGGGACAGGGGTACTATGGCTACACCTTC
CASRQGQGYYGYTF
>.|TRBJ2-4|TRBV5-4|14|.
TGTGCCAGCAGCTTTGAAGGAGGCTCCAGCATTCAGTACTTC
CASSFEGGSSIQYF
>.|TRBJ1-2|TRBV2|14|TRBD1
TGTGCCAGCAGTAGATACGGGACAGATTATGGCTACACCTTC
CASSRYGTDYGYTF
>.|TRBJ2-2|TRBV7-9|19|.
TGTGCCAGCAGCCCTATCGGAGGGCGCCAGCCTATGGCCACCGGGGAGCTGTTTTTT
CASSPIGGRQPMATGELFF
>.|TRBJ1-2|TRBV7-8|12|.
TGTGCCAGCAGCTTGGACAGAGTCGGCTACACCTTC
CASSLDRVGYTF
>.|TRBJ1-2|TRBV4-2|15|.
TGTGCCAGCAGCACCTACGGGACAACTAACTATGGCTACACCTTC
CASSTYGTTNYGYTF
>.|TRBJ2-3|TRBV4-2|17|.
TGTGCCAGCAGCCCCGCCGGTAGGGCGGGAAACACAGATACGCAGTATTTT
CASSPAGRAGNTDTQYF
>.|TRBJ2-1|TRBV4-2|13|.
TGTGCCAGCAGCCAAGATCAGGGCGATGAGCAGTTCTTC
CASSQDQGDEQFF
>.|TRBJ2-7|TRBV4-3|17|TRBD1
TGCGCCAGCAGCCAATCCACGACCGGGACAGGGGGGTACGAGCAGTACTTC
CASSQSTTGTGGYEQYF
>.|TRBJ2-1|TRBV4-3|16|TRBD2
TGCGCCAGCAGCCAAGGAACCAGCGGGATATACAATGAGCAGTTCTTC
CASSQGTSGIYNEQFF
>.|TRBJ1-2|TRBV2|12|.
TGTGCCAGCATCAGGGGCTTTTATGGCTACACCTTC
CASIRGFYGYTF
>.|TRBJ1-2|TRBV5-4|14|.
TGTGCCAGCAGCTCTCTGGGCAGGGCTTATGGCTACACCTTC
CASSSLGRAYGYTF
>.|TRBJ2-7|TRBV27|17|TRBD1
TGTGCCAGCAGTTTGCTCCGCACCGGACAGGGGGACTACGAGCAGTACTTC
CASSLLRTGQGDYEQYF
>.|TRBJ2-7|TRBV5-1|13|.
TGCGCCAGCAGCTTGGGGAGCTCCTACGAGCAGTACTTC
CASSLGSSYEQYF
>few|TRBJ1-1|TRBV30|13|.
TGTGCCTGGACCCCAATCATGAACACTGAAGCTTTCTTT
CAWTPIMNTEAFF
>.|TRBJ2-2|TRBV7-6|13|.
TGTGCCAGCAGCGCAGATAACACCGGGGAGCTGTTTTTT
CASSADNTGELFF
>.|TRBJ1-3|TRBV9|15|TRBD1
TGTGCCAGCAGCAAGACAGGGGTCTCTGGAAACACCATATATTTT
CASSKTGVSGNTIYF
>.|TRBJ1-2|TRBV4-1|16|TRBD1
TGCGCCAGCAGCCAAGGAGGAGGGGACAGAATCTATGGCTACACCTTC
CASSQGGGDRIYGYTF
>.|TRBJ1-3|TRBV7-9|15|.
TGTGCCAGCAGCCCGGGGGTAGGGGCTGGAAACACCATATATTTT
CASSPGVGAGNTIYF
>.|TRBJ2-5|TRBV11-2|17|.
TGTGCCAGCAGCCAAGAGTTGGGGGCGCTTGGGCAAGAGACCCAGTACTTC
CASSQELGALGQETQYF
>.|TRBJ2-6|TRBV2|16|.
TGTGCCAGCAGTGAAAGAACAGGGTTTGGGGCCAACGTCCTGACTTTC
CASSERTGFGANVLTF
>.|TRBJ2-7|TRBV4-1|14|TRBD1
TGCGCCAGCAGGCTGGACAGGGATGGCTACGAGCAGTACTTC
CASRLDRDGYEQYF
>.|TRBJ2-7|TRBV6-5|11|.
TGTGCCAGTTCGGGGGGCAACGAGCAGTACTTC
CASSGGNEQYF
>.|TRBJ2-3|TRBV4-3|15|.
TGCGCCAGCAGCCAAGATTTAGTAGCCACAGATACGCAGTATTTT
CASSQDLVATDTQYF
>.|TRBJ2-7|TRBV19|15|TRBD2
TGTGCCAGTAGTATGTCTAGCGGGGTATCCTACGAGCAGTACTTC
CASSMSSGVSYEQYF
>.|TRBJ2-2|TRBV15|16|.
TGTGCCACCAGCAGAGATCTTGGAGAGGGCACCGGGGAGCTGTTTTTT
CATSRDLGEGTGELFF
>.|TRBJ2-1|TRBV7-7|13|.
TGTGCCAGCAGCTTGGATAGGAGCAATGAGCAGTTCTTC
CASSLDRSNEQFF
>.|TRBJ1-6|TRBV2|14|TRBD1
TGTGCCAGCAGGTCCGACAGGGGCGTTTCACCCCTCCACTTT
CASRSDRGVSPLHF
>once|TRBJ2-7|TRBV7-2|15|TRBD2
TGTGCCAGCAGCCCGGGACTAGCGGGAGAATTCGAGCAGTACTTC
CASSPGLAGEFEQYF
>few|TRBJ1-1|TRBV6-1|17|.
TGTGCCAGCAGTGATCGTTTCGCTACCCGCTTCTTCACTGAAGCTTTCTTT
CASSDRFATRFFTEAFF
>.|TRBJ2-7|TRBV7-9|15|TRBD1
TGTGCCAGCAGCAGCGGGACAGGGTCGAACCACGAGCAGTACTTC
CASSSGTGSNHEQYF
>.|TRBJ1-1|TRBV7-2|14|TRBD1
TGTGCCAGCAGCTTCAGGGGGCGCGGGACTGAAGCTTTCTTT
CASSFRGRGTEAFF
>.|TRBJ1-6|TRBV9|14|TRBD1
TGTGCCAGCAGCGTCAAAACAGGGGCTTCACCCCTCCACTTT
CASSVKTGASPLHF
>.|TRBJ1-2|TRBV13|13|.
TGTGCCAGCAGCTTAGGAGACGGAGGGGGCTACACCTTC
CASSLGDGGGYTF
>.|TRBJ2-1|TRBV4-1|13|.
TGCGCCAGCAGCCAAGATAACTACAATGAGCAGTTCTTC
CASSQDNYNEQFF
>.|TRBJ2-5|TRBV10-3|14|.
TGTGCCATCAGTGATATTTGGGGGCAGGAGACCCAGTACTTC
CAISDIWGQETQYF
>.|TRBJ2-7|TRBV29-1|15|TRBD2
TGCAGCGTTGAAGGTGCTAGCGGGGACCTCTACGAGCAGTACTTC
CSVEGASGDLYEQYF
>.|TRBJ2-1|TRBV11-1|15|TRBD2
TGTGCCAGCAGCTGGCGGACTAGCGTAAACAATGAGCAGTTCTTC
CASSWRTSVNNEQFF
>.|TRBJ1-1|TRBV7-2|17|.
TGTGCCAGCAGCTTAGGGGGGACAACAAGGGGAAACACTGAAGCTTTCTTT
CASSLGGTTRGNTEAFF
>.|TRBJ2-7|TRBV4-1|15|.
TGCGCCAGCAGCCGCGGTAACTCCAACTCCTACGAGCAGTACTTC
CASSRGNSNSYEQYF
>.|TRBJ1-6|TRBV4-3|20|TRBD1
TGCGCCAGCAGCCAGGGATACCGGGACAGAAGGGGCTCCTATAATTCACCCCTCCACTTT
CASSQGYRDRRGSYNSPLHF
>.|TRBJ2-7|TRBV20-1|11|.
TGCAGTGCTAGAGCAGGGTACGAGCAGTACTTC
CSARAGYEQYF
>.|TRBJ2-1|TRBV2|14|TRBD2
TGTGCCAGCACCGGGACTAGCGGGAGGTCTGAGCAGTTCTTC
CASTGTSGRSEQFF
>.|TRBJ2-3|TRBV4-2|13|.
TGTGCCAGCAGGGGCTGGGAGGCAGATACGCAGTATTTT
CASRGWEADTQYF
>once|TRBJ1-1|TRBV27|16|TRBD1
TGTGCCAGCAGTCCCTTGCTAGGACAGGGGATCTCTGAAGCTTTCTTT
CASSPLLGQGISEAFF
>once|TRBJ1-2|TRBV7-2|11|.
TGTGCCAGCAGCTTTTTCGGTGGCTACACCTTC
CASSFFGGYTF
>few|TRBJ1-3|TRBV6-1|14|.
TGTGCCAGCAGTGTAAGGGGCTCTGGAAACACCATATATTTT
CASSVRGSGNTIYF
>.|TRBJ1-1|TRBV7-9|13|TRBD1
TGTGCCAGCAGCCAAGGACAGGTAACTGAAGCTTTCTTT
CASSQGQVTEAFF
>.|TRBJ2-1|TRBV2|16|TRBD1
TGTGCCAGCAGTGTAATCCGGACAGGGGAATACAATGAGCAGTTCTTC
CASSVIRTGEYNEQFF
>.|TRBJ2-1|TRBV18|14|TRBD1
TGTGCCAGCTCACCCGGGACAGGGTTCCATGAGCAGTTCTTC
CASSPGTGFHEQFF